This record concerns one TCR beta chain sequence. Its antigen is not identified. Sampling consisted of one heparinised blood draw per donor, averaging around 110 mL. Sorting with CD45RO/CCR7/CD25/CD127/CD95/CD27 yielded naive, central memory, regulatory and stem-like memory CD4+ cells. Purity (above 95%) was reached by all sorted populations. The data were obtained in a study of beta chain features in type 1 diabetes. General observations from the study: TCRB CDR3s were moderately but significantly shorter in Type 1 diabetes patients in all four CD4+ subsets. Diminished insertions and augmented deletions at VDJ junctions characterized type 1 diabetes patients.

CDR3 length equals 17 residues. CDR1 is SEHNR and CDR2 is FQNEAQ in the germline V gene (reference sequence). With 0 bases clipped from V and 6 bases from J, the junction kept 10 bases outside the gene matches. Investigators reverse transcribed all isolated RNA, so they sequenced expressed TCRB transcripts. Measured with immunoSEQ multiplex PCR; TCRdb has only the in-frame clones, and not every one. This sample has approximately 250,000 clones; roughly 16% occur once, and the top ten carry 0.065% to 0.095%. The sample was naive CD4+ T cells from blood. The TCR was taken from a man aged 25 to 40 with type 1 diabetes. The gene calls are TRBV7-9 and TRBJ2-3; 9 positions match TRBD2. The CDR3 nucleotides are TGTGCCAGCAGCTTAGCGAAGGCTAGCGGGAACCGGGATACGCAGTATTTT. Encoded protein: CASSLAKASGNRDTQYF.